This T cell receptor beta chain comes out of a study of post-analysis software for immune sequencing data. The study, taken as a whole, reports: The normalized Chao1 diversity of multiple sclerosis patients was significantly lower than that of controls. With F measure, samples from one preparation batch clustered together strongly. TRBV segments more frequent in patients than in controls numbered a few and included TRBV5-6, TRBV5-1 and TRBV20-1.

V was trimmed by 1 base and J by 4 bases, leaving 11 bases between them. Germline CDR1 reads SEHNR; CDR2 reads FQNEAQ (reference sequence). The CDR3 is 15 residues long. With respect to this clonotype: Its antigen remains unidentified.

Prepared libraries of TCR beta cDNA carried unique molecular identifiers. One entry per CDR3 protein results from TCRdb running MiXCR on the PCR reads. The repertoire has roughly 730,000 distinct CDR3 sequences, roughly 27% of them found once; the top ten carry under 0.7%. The sequence was collected from a girl aged 5-17 years with multiple sclerosis. Material for sequencing was blood. The chain employs TRBV7-9 and TRBJ1-3; D might be TRBD1 (5 bases). CDR3 sequence: CASSLGQGGGNTIYF. Here the CDR3 DNA reads TGTGCCAGCAGCTTAGGGCAGGGCGGCGGAAACACCATATATTTT.